This section outlines one T cell receptor (beta chain) sequence together with its context. Its target is unknown. The data stem from a study of shared clonotypes between healthy human individuals. Across the whole study: The plates for each donor numbered three CD4 naive, three CD4 memory, two CD8 naive and one CD8 memory.

The table came from immunoSEQ multiplex PCR; TCRdb's copy has only in-frame clones and leaves some out. The sample holds about a million clones; around four fifths are singletons and the top ten take roughly 1.4%. Germline values: CDR1 SGHDT, CDR2 YYEEEE. V lost 7 bases and J 0 bases, leaving 11 bases between the germline ends. The CDR3 has 14 amino acids. The study, taken as a whole, reports: What naive subsets generally showed was a larger estimated richness than memory subsets showed. Limited genetic and exposure-history diversity came from having few donors. The sole specimen, blood, was sampled, and tissue repertoires likely differ.

The TCR sequence derives from a man between 18 and 29 years old in good health. Sequenced: memory CD4+ T cells sorted from blood. The sample's subset: CD45RA-negative fraction. The chain recombines TRBV5-6 with TRBJ1-5; D is unclear. The CDR3 protein is CASSRTYSNQPQHF. The DNA of the CDR3 is TGTGCCAGCTCGAGAACATATAGCAATCAGCCCCAGCATTTT.